This T cell receptor beta chain was sequenced in a study of identical twins. Ten or more counts support this clonotype. Unique molecular identifiers were present on the cDNA, which also gained a universal primer site by template switching. MiXCR, applied by TCRdb to the 5' RACE reads, yields one record per CDR3 protein. This table has around 280,000 distinct CDR3 sequences, under 9.5% appearing once. CDR3 length: 16 residues. Germline CDR1 SGHDT, CDR2 YYEEEE. Trimming left V 5 bases short and J 8 bases short, with 25 bases between. All donors were healthy, and all were Caucasian. This sample also appeared in a second study, on yellow fever vaccine responses in identical twins.

The sample was memory (CD45RO+) T cells sorted from blood. V gene TRBV5-6 combines with J gene TRBJ1-2; D not resolved. The sequence derives from a woman in her late teens or twenties in good health. This CDR3 reads CASSSPLEAASGGYTF. Written as DNA, the CDR3 is TGTGCCAGCAGTTCTCCGTTAGAGGCAGCGTCTGGAGGCTACACCTTC.